One sample yielded the 8 T cell receptor beta chains listed below, sequenced in a study of long-term antiretroviral therapy in people with HIV. Researchers report immunoSEQ v3.0 was run at survey level. Here immunoSEQ multiplex PCR was the method, and the copy in TCRdb shows in-frame clones only, minus some. Of approximately 20,000 clones in the sample, around 78% were seen once. Sequencing was performed on unsorted PBMCs, taken 2.2 years after starting antiretroviral therapy. These receptors were obtained from a man aged 45-65 years with HIV.

The chain is built from TRBV4-2 and TRBJ2-1, with TRBD1 matching 7 bases. Germline V gene lookup returns CDR1 LGHNA and CDR2 YNFKEQ. CDR3 length equals 16 residues. V trimming: 1 base; J trimming: 4 bases; junction bases outside the gene matches: 7. DNA for the CDR3: TGTGCCAGCAGCCAAGTTGGGACAGAAACTTACAATGAGCAGTTCTTC. It encodes CASSQVGTETYNEQFF.

The chain carries TRBV5-1 and TRBJ2-3; D could derive from TRBD1 or TRBD2 (6 bases each). From germline, CDR1 is SGHRS and CDR2 YFSETQ. The CDR3 covers 17 residues. Between the trimmed V and J ends, which lost 0 bases and 2 bases, there was a span of 16 bases. CDR3 DNA sequence: TGCGCCAGCAGCTTGGCCCGGGGGACAATTACCACAGATACGCAGTATTTT. Protein: CASSLARGTITTDTQYF.

V and J are TRBV7-2 and TRBJ2-1, with unresolved D. The germline V gene has CDR1 SGHTA and CDR2 FQGNSA. The CDR3 length is 12 residues. Trimming took off 5 bases at V and 8 bases at J, with 10 bases between the two ends. CDR3 protein: CASSILLDEQFF. The CDR3 DNA reads TGTGCCAGCAGCATCCTGTTGGATGAGCAGTTCTTC.

The chain carries TRBV7-8 and TRBJ2-7; D gene unclear. V lost 5 bases and J 3 bases, leaving 11 bases between the germline ends. CDR3 length equals 13 residues. Germline V gene lookup returns CDR1 SGHVS and CDR2 FQNEAQ. The CDR3 reads CASSTVEYYEQYF. The CDR3 coding sequence is TGTGCCAGCAGCACTGTGGAGTACTACGAGCAGTACTTC.

The chain couples TRBV28 to TRBJ1-2; 10 bases are shared with TRBD1. This CDR3 comprises 14 residues. V shed 4 bases and J 5 bases; nucleotides not matched to a gene: 4. Looked up from germline, CDR1 is MDHEN and CDR2 is SYDVKM. Here the CDR3 reads CASSSSDRGYGYTF. The CDR3 nucleotides read TGTGCCAGCAGTTCGTCGGACAGGGGGTATGGCTACACCTTC.

J is TRBJ1-3 and V is TRBV15; D may be TRBD1 (6 bases). V was cut by 1 base and J by 1 base, with 14 bases left in between. The CDR3 runs to 17 residues. The germline gives CDR1 LNHNV, CDR2 YYDKDF (reference sequence). CDR3 in DNA: TGTGCCACCAGCAGAGGGTCAGGGGAAGGGTCTGGAAACACCATATATTTT. This translates into CATSRGSGEGSGNTIYF.

This clone was recorded a few times. V gene TRBV6-4 combines with J gene TRBJ1-1; TRBD1 aligns across 9 bases. The CDR3 totals 14 residues. The V segment lost 5 bases and the J segment 3 bases; nucleotides outside the gene matches: 4. Germline V gene data show CDR1 as MRHNA and CDR2 as SNTAGT. This CDR3 is CASSYRTGDTEAFF. In DNA form, the CDR3 reads TGTGCCAGCAGTTATCGGACAGGGGACACTGAAGCTTTCTTT.

This chain uses TRBV9 with TRBJ2-2, with D possibly matching TRBD2 (5 bases). This CDR3 is built from 15 residues. Germline lookup yields CDR1 SGDLS and CDR2 YYNGEE. Trimming shortened V by 0 bases and J by 8 bases, and 14 bases separated the two germline ends. CDR3 sequence: CASSVVGLATGELFF. CDR3 coding DNA: TGTGCCAGCAGCGTAGTTGGGCTAGCAACGGGGGAGCTGTTTTTT.